This TCR beta chain was recorded in a study of identical twins. Notes on the study in general: The more abundant beta clonotypes in cord blood had fewer insertions, and memory repertoires did not show this.

The CDR3 has 18 residues. Germline CDR1 is SNHLY and CDR2 is FYNNEI. V shed 8 bases, J shed 8 bases, and the junction held 17 bases outside the gene matches. TCRdb re-called the 5' RACE reads through MiXCR, storing one row per CDR3 protein. The table lists about 240,000 distinct CDR3 sequences, about 13% of them singletons, with roughly 4% in the top ten. This clonotype was seen only once. Its matching antigen is unknown. Healthy Caucasians were all of the donors. These records were also assigned to another study, of yellow fever vaccine responses in identical twins.

The chain joins TRBV2 to TRBJ2-1; TRBD2 matches at 14 bases. Sequencing input: memory (CD45RO+) T cells sorted from blood. The receptor was derived from a woman aged 18-29 years in good health. CDR3 loop: CASCRTAGLAGVAYEQFF. The CDR3 DNA sequence: TGTGCCAGCTGTAGAACCGCGGGACTAGCGGGAGTAGCGTATGAGCAGTTCTTC. Full variable domain (rest looked up from reference TRBV2 and TRBJ2-1): EPEVTQTPSHQVTQMGQEVILRCVPISNHLYFYWYRQILGQKVEFLVSFYNNEISEKSEIFDDQFSVERPDGSNFTLKIRSTKLEDSAMYFCASCRTAGLAGVAYEQFFGPGTRLTVL.